These 28 T cell receptor beta chains share one sample of origin, sequenced in a study of spatial heterogeneity in lung cancer. Findings and limits, study-wide: Counts of expanded alpha and beta TCRs within tumors tracked the tumor nonsynonymous mutation count.

No antigens are known for them. Indicated time point: sample taken at primary tumor resection. TCRdb re-analysed the 5' RACE reads in MiXCR, keeping a single row per CDR3 protein. The data contain roughly 1,300 distinct CDR3 sequences, roughly 14% of them singletons. Source: lung tumor tissue, taken at surgery. All receptors come from a male donor with early-stage non-small cell lung cancer.

This clonotype is medium-sized within its sample. As an off-target read in a library built for alpha chains, this beta chain has a frequency of little significance. This chain connects TRBV25-1 to TRBJ1-2, with D unresolved. This CDR3 has 15 amino acids. Germline V gives CDR1 MGHDK, CDR2 SYGVNS. V dropped 4 bases and J dropped 6 bases, with 18 bases sitting between them. The DNA of the CDR3 is TGTGCCAGCAGTGCCCTGGAGAGGGTGGGAGATGGCTACACCTTC. This sequence encodes CASSALERVGDGYTF.

This clonotype occurred a few times. Since the library was made to target alpha chains, this beta chain is a stray read and its abundance is not meaningful. V usage is TRBV15 and J usage is TRBJ2-1; 11 bases agree with TRBD2. Germline CDR1 reads LNHNV; CDR2 reads YYDKDF (reference sequence). Trimming at V came to 0 bases and at J to 3 bases, leaving 13 bases not matched to a gene. The CDR3 is 20 residues long. CDR3 sequence: CATSREKSSFGTSGYNEQFF. The CDR3 region has the DNA TGTGCCACCAGCAGAGAAAAATCGTCTTTCGGGACTAGCGGCTACAATGAGCAGTTCTTC.

This clonotype counts as medium-sized (0.01 to 0.1%). The size of this beta chain means little, since it is a stray read in a library made for alpha chains. V gene TRBV7-8 combines with J gene TRBJ2-1; 11 positions agree with TRBD2. Looked up from germline, CDR1 is SGHVS and CDR2 is FQNEAQ. The CDR3 loop spans 16 amino acids. V was pared by 10 bases and J by 5 bases, with 13 bases of the junction left unmatched. DNA for the CDR3: TGTGCCATCCGGACGGCCAGACTAGCGGGGCACAATGAGCAGTTCTTC. Translated, it gives CAIRTARLAGHNEQFF.

This clonotype is medium-sized in the sample. Since the library was made to target alpha chains, this beta chain is a stray read and its abundance is not meaningful. The V call is TRBV11-2, the J call TRBJ1-3; D might be TRBD1 (6 bases). Germline V gives CDR1 SGHAT, CDR2 FQNNGV. There are 15 residues in the CDR3. Between the trimmed V and J ends, which lost 3 bases and 4 bases, there was a span of 13 bases. This chain's CDR3 is CASSLEWTEGNTIYF. The DNA for the CDR3 is TGTGCCAGCAGCTTGGAGTGGACAGAAGGAAACACCATATATTTT.

Worth noting for this clonotype: A library prepared for alpha chains yielded this beta chain as an off-target read; its size is of little meaning. The chain uses TRBV13 and TRBJ2-3; tentative D call: TRBD1 (6 bases). The CDR3 sequence is 17 residues long. The V gene lost 5 bases and the J gene lost 3 bases, with 21 bases spanning the gap. In germline, CDR1 is PRHDT, CDR2 FYEKMQ (reference sequence). CDR3 DNA sequence: TGTGCCAGCAGCCCGCGTATTTTGGGGGCGAGGACAGATACGCAGTATTTT. Its protein product is CASSPRILGARTDTQYF.

Many counts were recorded for this clonotype. This beta chain is a stray read from a library made for alpha chains; its abundance is not meaningful. CDR3 sequence (DNA): TGTGCCAGCAGCCAAGAGCTCGGTAATTCACCCCTCCACTTT. It encodes CASSQELGNSPLHF. The chain joins TRBV14 to TRBJ1-6, with D uncertain. Trimming left V 0 bases short and J 6 bases short, with 6 bases between. Per germline, CDR1 SGHDN and CDR2 FVKESK. The CDR3 has 14 amino acids.

This clonotype is labeled medium-sized (0.01 to 0.1%). Within a library made for alpha chains, this beta chain is off target, and its count is uninformative. J is TRBJ1-6 and V is TRBV4-2; the match to TRBD1 covers 7 bases. The CDR3 has 18 residues. Germline V gene lookup returns CDR1 LGHNA and CDR2 YNFKEQ. J was trimmed by 6 bases and V by 1 base; bases with no gene match: 12. The CDR3 bases are TGTGCCAGCAGCCAAGTACAGGGGAGCGGGTTGGGTAATTCACCCCTCCACTTT. Amino acids: CASSQVQGSGLGNSPLHF.

Only a few counts were recorded for this clonotype. This beta chain was picked up by a library intended for alpha chains and is off target, so its count carries little meaning. This chain links TRBV12-3 or TRBV12-4 with TRBJ2-7; a weak D match, TRBD2 (6 bases). This CDR3 is 15 amino acids long. The germline V and J ends were trimmed by 3 bases and 0 bases, with 12 bases remaining between them. CDR3 bases: TGTGCCAGCAGTTTCGCGGGACGTTTCTCCTACGAGCAGTACTTC. Translating it yields CASSFAGRFSYEQYF.

By share, this clonotype counts as medium-sized (0.01 to 0.1%). With the library built for alpha chains, this beta chain is off target and its frequency is not meaningful. V usage is TRBV20-1 and J usage is TRBJ2-3, with TRBD2 identical over 9 bases. Germline V gives CDR1 DFQATT, CDR2 SNEGSKA (reference sequence). The junction had 10 bases not matched to a gene; V was cut back by 5 bases and J by 4 bases. The CDR3 is made up of 15 amino acids. The CDR3 here is CSAHPSGRSADTQYF. The CDR3 bases are TGCAGTGCTCACCCCAGCGGGAGGAGCGCAGATACGCAGTATTTT.

This clonotype was counted ten times or more. Found in a library prepared for alpha chains, this beta chain is an off-target read, and its abundance has little meaning. J is TRBJ1-5 and V is TRBV4-1; D gene unclear. CDR3 length: 14 amino acids. Germline CDR1 reads MGHRA; CDR2 reads YSYEKL. V was pared by 4 bases and J by 7 bases, with 14 bases between. DNA of the CDR3: TGCGCCAGCAGCCCCTCACCCGGAAACCAGCCCCAGCATTTT. Its translation is CASSPSPGNQPQHF.

Within the sample, this clonotype is large. As an off-target read in a library built for alpha chains, this beta chain has a frequency of little significance. The chain uses TRBV27 and TRBJ2-3; D is possibly TRBD2 (5 bases). V was cut by 4 bases and J by 2 bases, with 7 bases left in between. This CDR3 has 13 amino acids. CDR1 and CDR2 (germline): MNHEY, SMNVEV (reference sequence). The CDR3 loop reads CASSWRTTDTQYF. The CDR3 bases are TGTGCCAGCAGTTGGAGGACCACAGATACGCAGTATTTT.

This clonotype qualifies as medium-sized. This beta chain was picked up by a library intended for alpha chains and is off target, so its count carries little meaning. The chain recombines TRBV7-9 with TRBJ1-6; maybe TRBD1 (6 bases). V shed 7 bases and J shed 7 bases, with 14 bases lying between them. The germline V gene has CDR1 SEHNR and CDR2 FQNEAQ (reference sequence). The CDR3 has 14 residues. In DNA form, the CDR3 reads TGTGCCAGCAAAGTTGGGACACAGAATTCACCCCTCCACTTT. Translating gives CASKVGTQNSPLHF.

This clonotype has only one observation. For a library built for alpha chains, this beta chain is a stray read; little rests on its size. The chain carries TRBV5-1 and TRBJ1-2; TRBD1 matches 11 bases. Germline CDR1 SGHRS, CDR2 YFSETQ. CDR3 length: 15 amino acids. The trim removed 4 bases at V and 4 bases at J, leaving 6 bases unmatched. Here the CDR3 DNA reads TGCGCCAGCAGCCAAGGGACAGGGGGGAGCTATGGCTACACCTTC. Translating gives CASSQGTGGSYGYTF. The whole variable domain, filled in from reference TRBV5-1 and TRBJ1-2, reads KAGVTQTPRYLIKTRGQQVTLSCSPISGHRSVSWYQQTPGQGLQFLFEYFSETQRNKGNFPGRFSGRQFSNSRSEMNVSTLELGDSALYLCASSQGTGGSYGYTFGSGTRLTVV.

In its sample, this clonotype ranks as large. In a library made to pick up alpha chains, this beta chain is a stray read with a size that means little. The chain couples TRBV4-2 to TRBJ1-5, with D perhaps TRBD1 (6 bases). CDR3 length equals 15 residues. Germline lookup yields CDR1 LGHNA and CDR2 YNFKEQ. V lost 2 bases and J 3 bases, leaving 11 bases between the germline ends. DNA for the CDR3: TGTGCCAGCAGCCAAACAGGACAGAACAATCAGCCCCAGCATTTT. Amino acid sequence: CASSQTGQNNQPQHF.

This clonotype was picked up many times. This beta chain represents an off-target read in a library built for alpha chains; its size is of limited meaning. The genes are TRBV12-3 or TRBV12-4 and TRBJ2-1, with D unresolved. The CDR3 loop spans 14 amino acids. The V and J ends lost 1 base and 7 bases respectively, with 11 bases between them. The CDR3 sequence is CASSLVLVGNEQFF. DNA of the CDR3: TGTGCCAGCAGTTTAGTCCTAGTAGGTAATGAGCAGTTCTTC.

With respect to this clonotype: Since it is a stray read in a library aimed at alpha chains, this beta chain has a size that is not meaningful. J is TRBJ1-5 and V is TRBV20-1; no clear D gene. Per germline, CDR1 DFQATT and CDR2 SNEGSKA (reference sequence). CDR3 size: 12 residues. Trimming took off 4 bases at V and 3 bases at J, with 7 bases between the two ends. CDR3 sequence: CSATPFNQPQHF. CDR3 nucleotide sequence: TGCAGTGCTACGCCGTTCAATCAGCCCCAGCATTTT.

In its sample, this clonotype ranks as large. The size of this beta chain means little, since it is a stray read in a library made for alpha chains. The gene calls are TRBV27 and TRBJ1-2, with a possible D match to TRBD1 (6 bases). The CDR3 consists of 16 residues. Germline CDR1 MNHEY, CDR2 SMNVEV (reference sequence). V was trimmed by 2 bases and J by 7 bases, leaving 20 bases between them. CDR3 nucleotide sequence: TGTGCCAGCAGTTTACAAAATCCGGGGGCGAAGAGTGGCTACACCTTC. Amino acid sequence: CASSLQNPGAKSGYTF.

This clonotype is categorized as medium-sized. Since it is a stray read in a library aimed at alpha chains, this beta chain has a size that is not meaningful. The chain is built from TRBV3-1 and TRBJ1-2; D remains unclear. CDR3 length: 13 residues. CDR1 and CDR2 (germline): LGHDT, YNNKEL (reference sequence). V gave up 5 bases and J gave up 4 bases, with 11 bases separating them. The CDR3: CASSAAELYGYTF. Here the CDR3 DNA reads TGTGCCAGCAGCGCGGCGGAACTCTATGGCTACACCTTC.

Within the sample, this clonotype is large. As an off-target read in a library built for alpha chains, this beta chain has a frequency of little significance. The chain couples TRBV6-5 to TRBJ2-2; D gene ambiguous. Trimming removed 0 bases from V and 5 bases from J, with 7 bases in between. The germline V gene encodes CDR1 MNHEY and CDR2 SVGAGI. The CDR3 consists of 14 residues. CDR3 amino acids: CASSYSIATGELFF. In DNA form, the CDR3 reads TGTGCCAGCAGTTACTCGATCGCTACCGGGGAGCTGTTTTTT.

Ten or more counts support this clonotype. Since it is a stray read in a library aimed at alpha chains, this beta chain has a size that is not meaningful. The CDR3 sequence is CATSRVGGAGSEQFF. The CDR3 DNA follows: TGTGCCACCAGCAGAGTTGGGGGGGCGGGTTCTGAGCAGTTCTTC. The gene calls are TRBV15 and TRBJ2-1, with D possibly TRBD2 on 7 matching bases. V was clipped by 1 base and J by 9 bases, with 16 bases between them. This CDR3 comprises 15 residues. Germline loops: CDR1 LNHNV, CDR2 YYDKDF (reference sequence).

There are many counts of this clonotype. This beta chain represents an off-target read in a library built for alpha chains; its size is of limited meaning. The V call is TRBV6-5, the J call TRBJ1-3; D may be TRBD1 (6 bases). Trimming cost V 9 bases and J 4 bases, with 13 bases left between them. The CDR3 sequence is 13 residues long. The germline gives CDR1 MNHEY, CDR2 SVGAGI. The CDR3 spells CASIPGQGNTIYF. The CDR3 bases are TGTGCCAGTATACCGGGACAAGGAAACACCATATATTTT.

This clonotype qualifies as medium-sized. Since it is a stray read in a library aimed at alpha chains, this beta chain has a size that is not meaningful. The chain uses TRBV7-9 and TRBJ2-1; perhaps TRBD1 as D (5 bases). Trimming cost V 0 bases and J 1 base, with 10 bases left between them. Germline V CDR1 and CDR2: SEHNR, FQNEAQ (reference sequence). This CDR3 comprises 16 residues. The CDR3 DNA sequence: TGTGCCAGCAGCTTAGCACGACAGTGGTCCTACAATGAGCAGTTCTTC. It codes for CASSLARQWSYNEQFF.

This clonotype is judged medium-sized. Since it is a stray read in a library aimed at alpha chains, this beta chain has a size that is not meaningful. The rearrangement uses TRBV27 and TRBJ1-6; weak D call: TRBD1 (5 bases). Germline values: CDR1 MNHEY, CDR2 SMNVEV (reference sequence). With 3 bases removed from V and 7 bases from J, the gap between germline ends came to 10 bases. The CDR3 consists of 14 residues. The CDR3 protein is CASSFDSTNSPLHF. Written as DNA, the CDR3 is TGTGCCAGCAGTTTCGACAGCACCAATTCACCCCTCCACTTT.

This clonotype has at least ten counts. With the library built for alpha chains, this beta chain is off target and its frequency is not meaningful. The rearrangement uses TRBV20-1 and TRBJ2-1; TRBD2 matches at 11 bases. The CDR3 runs to 14 residues. With V trimmed by 5 bases and J by 4 bases, 4 bases remained unmatched. CDR1 is DFQATT, CDR2 SNEGSKA, per germline (reference sequence). The CDR3 DNA follows: TGCAGTGCTGATAGCGGGGGGGCGTACAATGAGCAGTTCTTC. Translation: CSADSGGAYNEQFF.

A remark on this clonotype: A library prepared for alpha chains yielded this beta chain as an off-target read; its size is of little meaning. The V gene is TRBV5-1, the J gene TRBJ2-7, with D perhaps matching TRBD1 or TRBD2 (5 bases each). CDR1 and CDR2 (germline): SGHRS, YFSETQ. V was pared by 4 bases and J by 1 base, with 12 bases between. The CDR3 has 14 amino acids. The CDR3 coding sequence is TGCGCCAGCAGCACGGGGACGACGTCCTACGAGCAGTACTTC. This sequence encodes CASSTGTTSYEQYF.

This clonotype is large by share. This beta chain turned up in a library designed for alpha chains; as an off-target read, its abundance says little. This chain links TRBV20-1 with TRBJ2-3, with 9 bases identical to TRBD2. V lost 5 bases, J lost 0 bases, and 6 bases stayed unmatched. Germline V gene sequence: CDR1 DFQATT, CDR2 SNEGSKA (reference sequence). CDR3 length equals 15 residues. CDR3 loop: CSAGRLAESTDTQYF. CDR3 in DNA: TGCAGTGCTGGCAGACTAGCGGAAAGCACAGATACGCAGTATTTT.

This clonotype was seen repeatedly, ten times or more. This beta chain came through as a stray read in a library set up for alpha chains, and its size says little. The J gene is TRBJ2-2, the V gene TRBV3-1; 10 nucleotides align to TRBD1. Germline values: CDR1 LGHDT, CDR2 YNNKEL (reference sequence). After removal of 4 bases from V and 6 bases from J, the junction contained 11 bases not matched to a gene. This CDR3 has 17 amino acids. In DNA, the CDR3 is TGTGCCAGCAGCCGAAGGGACAGGGGATTTTCGTCCGGGGAGCTGTTTTTT. Translating gives CASSRRDRGFSSGELFF.

In its sample, this clonotype ranks as medium-sized. This beta chain is a stray read from a library made for alpha chains; its abundance is not meaningful. The chain combines TRBV7-2 with TRBJ1-4, with D tentatively TRBD1 (5 bases). The CDR3 runs to 15 residues. The germline CDR1 and CDR2 sequences are SGHTA and FQGNSA. Trimming shortened V by 5 bases and J by 5 bases, and 15 bases separated the two germline ends. The CDR3 here is CASSLQGTENEKLFF. The DNA of the CDR3 is TGTGCCAGCAGCCTCCAAGGGACGGAGAATGAAAAACTGTTTTTT.